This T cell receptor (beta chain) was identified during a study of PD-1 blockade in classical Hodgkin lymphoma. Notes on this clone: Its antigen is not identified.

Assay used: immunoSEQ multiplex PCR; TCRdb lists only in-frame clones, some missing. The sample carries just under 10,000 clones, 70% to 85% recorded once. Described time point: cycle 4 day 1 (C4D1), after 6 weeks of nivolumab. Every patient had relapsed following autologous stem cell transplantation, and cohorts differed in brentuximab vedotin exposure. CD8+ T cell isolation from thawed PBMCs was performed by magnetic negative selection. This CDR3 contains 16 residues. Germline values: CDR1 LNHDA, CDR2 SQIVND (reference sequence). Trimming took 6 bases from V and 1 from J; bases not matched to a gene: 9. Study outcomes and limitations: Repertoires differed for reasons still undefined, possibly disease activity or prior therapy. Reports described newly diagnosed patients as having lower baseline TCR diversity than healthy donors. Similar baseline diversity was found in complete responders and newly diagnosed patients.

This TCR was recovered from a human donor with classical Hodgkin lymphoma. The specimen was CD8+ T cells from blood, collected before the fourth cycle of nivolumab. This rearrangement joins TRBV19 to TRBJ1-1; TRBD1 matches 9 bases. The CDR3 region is CASSQTGTGPNTEAFF. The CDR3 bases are TGTGCCAGTAGCCAGACCGGGACAGGGCCGAACACTGAAGCTTTCTTT.